These T cell receptor beta chains were read from a single sample in a study of regulatory T cells in long-lasting Graves disease. Using its own MiXCR run on the multiplex PCR reads, TCRdb lists one record per CDR3 protein. This table has 550,000 to 700,000 distinct CDR3 sequences, 15% to 20% appearing once. The sample also formed part of further work on T cells in Graves' hyperthyroidism and ophthalmopathy.

The specimen was peripheral blood mononuclear cells (PBMCs), collected at new diagnosis, from a patient treated with antithyroid drugs. All receptors derive from a young man with Graves disease. The CDR3 runs from the conserved cysteine through the conserved F or W. A D gene is named only where the DNA matches it firmly. Where a row states a size, it is once, few, many or the class of an expanded clone; other rows omit it.

clone size	J gene	D gene	V gene	CDR3 DNA	CDR3 protein
.	TRBJ2-7	.	TRBV7-9	TGTGCCAGCACCCCCTCGGGTGGGAACCACGAGCAGTACTTC	CASTPSGGNHEQYF
.	TRBJ2-5	.	TRBV9	TGTGCCAGCAGCGGAGGGGGGACGATCCAAGAGACCCAGTACTTC	CASSGGGTIQETQYF
.	TRBJ2-7	.	TRBV11-2	TGTGCCAGCAGCCGGTCCGCGTTGACCTATTCCTACGAGCAGTACTTC	CASSRSALTYSYEQYF
few	TRBJ2-7	TRBD2	TRBV10-2	TGCGCCAGCAGTGAACTAGCGGGAGGCAGGGGCTACGAGCAGTACTTC	CASSELAGGRGYEQYF
few	TRBJ1-1	.	TRBV6-1	TGTGCCATCGCCCGTGGGTTGGCTAGGTTCATGAACACTGAAGCTTTCTTT	CAIARGLARFMNTEAFF
many	TRBJ2-3	.	TRBV5-1	TGCGCCAGCAGCTTGGTTGGGGCAGGCACAGATACGCAGTATTTT	CASSLVGAGTDTQYF
many	TRBJ1-1	.	TRBV5-1	TGCGCCAGCAGCTCGGAAGGTCCTTACACTGAAGCTTTCTTT	CASSSEGPYTEAFF
many	TRBJ2-1	TRBD2	TRBV7-9	TGTGCCAGCAGCTATCGGACTAGCGGGACCGTGGGCAATGAGCAGTTCTTC	CASSYRTSGTVGNEQFF
.	TRBJ1-2	TRBD1	TRBV4-1	TGCGCCAGCAGCCAAGCATTACAGGGGGCGGACTATGGCTACACCTTC	CASSQALQGADYGYTF
few	TRBJ2-2	TRBD2	TRBV2	TGTGCCAGCAGTGTGACTAGCGTTGGCACCGGGGAGCTGTTTTTT	CASSVTSVGTGELFF
.	TRBJ2-1	TRBD2	TRBV5-1	TGCGCCAGCAGCCCAGGACTAGCGGGAGACAACTACAATGAGCAGTTCTTC	CASSPGLAGDNYNEQFF
.	TRBJ2-5	.	TRBV18	TGTGCCAGCCGTTATGGAGTGGGGGAGACCCAGCACTTC	CASRYGVGETQHF
few	TRBJ1-3	TRBD1	TRBV10-3	TGTGCCATCAGCGTGGGACAGGGGGAAAGCTCTGGAAACACCATATATTTT	CAISVGQGESSGNTIYF
few	TRBJ2-7	TRBD1	TRBV9	TGTGCCAGCAGCGTAGGTCAGGGGGCCTTCTACGGGCAGTACTTC	CASSVGQGAFYGQYF
many	TRBJ2-1	.	TRBV5-1	TGCGCCAGCAGCTTTGCGAGGGATGGTATCGACAATGAGCAGTTCTTC	CASSFARDGIDNEQFF
.	TRBJ2-1	TRBD2	TRBV20-1	TGCAGTGCAAGAGTCCTAATAGCGGGACACAATGAGCAGTTCTTC	CSARVLIAGHNEQFF
few	TRBJ2-7	.	TRBV7-9	TGTGCCAGCAGCTTAGGGGTTTCCTACTCCTACGAGCAGTGCTTC	CASSLGVSYSYEQCF
few	TRBJ1-4	.	TRBV11-3	TGTGCCAGCAGCTTTTCCCCGAAAGGAAAACTGTTTTTT	CASSFSPKGKLFF
few	TRBJ1-3	TRBD1	TRBV6-2/TRBV6-3	TGTGCCATTAATGACAGGGCGTACGGAAACACCATATATTTT	CAINDRAYGNTIYF
few	TRBJ2-5	.	TRBV30	TGTGCCTGGAGTGGTGGCGGGACCCAAGAGACCCAGTACTTC	CAWSGGGTQETQYF
.	TRBJ2-7	.	TRBV6-2/TRBV6-3	TGTGCCAGCAGCGTATGGGGGGCGGGAGCGGTTTACGAGCAGTACTTC	CASSVWGAGAVYEQYF
many	TRBJ2-7	.	TRBV11-2	TGTGCCAGCAGCTTTCAGGGGTACGAGCAGTACTTC	CASSFQGYEQYF
.	TRBJ2-2	.	TRBV15	TGTGCCACCAGCAGACCCCAGACGGGGAACACCGGGGAGCTGTTTTTT	CATSRPQTGNTGELFF
.	TRBJ2-1	.	TRBV11-2	TGTGCCAGCAGCCCGGACGGGGTGGGGCAGTTCTTC	CASSPDGVGQFF
.	TRBJ2-5	.	TRBV28	TGTGCCAGCGGGGTAAGACAGAACCAAGAGACCCAGTACTTC	CASGVRQNQETQYF
many	TRBJ1-6	TRBD1	TRBV6-1	TGTGCCAGCAGACGACAGGGGGCTACCTATAATTCACCCCTCCACTTT	CASRRQGATYNSPLHF
many	TRBJ1-2	.	TRBV29-1	TGCAGCGTTGAAGATAGGGGTCACTATGGCTACACCTTC	CSVEDRGHYGYTF
.	TRBJ2-7	.	TRBV9	TGTGCCAGCAGCGTAGTAAGTACAGGCATTGGCGAGCAGTACTTC	CASSVVSTGIGEQYF
few	TRBJ2-7	TRBD2	TRBV6-1	TGTGCCAGCAGGTCCGGGACTAGCGGGTTGGAGCAGTACTTC	CASRSGTSGLEQYF
few	TRBJ2-5	TRBD1	TRBV3-1	TGTGCCAGCAGCCAAGCCACAGGGGTCCAAGAGACCCAGTACTTC	CASSQATGVQETQYF
many	TRBJ2-3	TRBD2	TRBV3-1	TGTGCCAGCAGCCAAAGGGCTAGCGGGGGGAGCACAGATACGCAGTATTTT	CASSQRASGGSTDTQYF
many	TRBJ2-7	TRBD2	TRBV3-1	TGTGCCAGCAGCATTGGGACTAGCGGGGGCTACGAGCAGTACTTC	CASSIGTSGGYEQYF
.	TRBJ2-2	TRBD2	TRBV12-3/TRBV12-4	TGTGCCAGCAGACGACGCGGGGGGCTTGGCGGGGAGCTGTTTTTT	CASRRRGGLGGELFF
many	TRBJ2-5	TRBD2	TRBV3-1	TGTGCCAGCAGCACAGGACTAGCGGGTCCCCAGACCCAGTACTTC	CASSTGLAGPQTQYF
.	TRBJ2-4	.	TRBV9	TGTGCCAGCAGCGTAGAGGGTTTAGCCAAAAACATTCAGTACTTC	CASSVEGLAKNIQYF
many	TRBJ2-3	.	TRBV28	TGTGCCAGTGAAGGGAGAACAGATACGCAGTATTTT	CASEGRTDTQYF
many	TRBJ2-3	TRBD1	TRBV2	TGTGCCAGCACCCTTCAACCGGGACAGGGCCCTAGCACAGATACGCAGTATTTT	CASTLQPGQGPSTDTQYF
.	TRBJ2-1	TRBD2	TRBV3-1	TGTGCCAGCAGCCAAGAGGTGCTAGCGGGAGGGGGGAATGAGCAGTTCTTC	CASSQEVLAGGGNEQFF
many	TRBJ2-7	TRBD2	TRBV3-1	TGTGCCAGCAGCCGATGGACTAGCGGGTACTACGAGCAGTACTTC	CASSRWTSGYYEQYF
many	TRBJ2-2	.	TRBV13	TGTGCCAGCAGCCCCGCGTTAGGCGGGGAGCTGTTTTTT	CASSPALGGELFF
.	TRBJ1-4	.	TRBV7-9	TGTGCCAGCAGCACGGACAGAGGATTTGGAAAACTGTTTTTT	CASSTDRGFGKLFF
many	TRBJ2-1	TRBD2	TRBV11-2	TGTGCCAGCAGTCCTTACCCCGGGACTAGCGGGAGCCCCAGCTCCTACAATGAGCAGTTCTTC	CASSPYPGTSGSPSSYNEQFF
many	TRBJ1-6	.	TRBV7-9	TGTGCCAGCAGCTTAGCCAGGGGAGGTTCACCCCTCCACTTT	CASSLARGGSPLHF
few	TRBJ2-7	.	TRBV6-1	TGTGCCAGCAGTGAAACCTCGACTAGTAGCTACGAGCAGTACTTC	CASSETSTSSYEQYF
many	TRBJ2-7	TRBD2	TRBV11-2	TGTGCCAGCAGCTTAGTTGGGGGAGGGCCGCACGAGCAGTACTTC	CASSLVGGGPHEQYF
.	TRBJ2-3	TRBD1	TRBV12-5	TGTGCTAGTGGTTCCACCACCAACTCGGGACAGGGGAGGACAGATACGCAGTATTTT	CASGSTTNSGQGRTDTQYF
.	TRBJ2-2	.	TRBV30	TGTGCCTGGAGTGAAACAGGTTTTTACACCGGGGAGCTGTTTTTT	CAWSETGFYTGELFF
.	TRBJ1-6	.	TRBV20-1	TGCAGTGCTCCTAGCTCAAGCTCCTATAATTCACCCCTCCACTTT	CSAPSSSSYNSPLHF
few	TRBJ1-2	TRBD1	TRBV2	TGTGCCGGATCTTCGGGACAGGGCCTCGATGGCTACACCTTC	CAGSSGQGLDGYTF
few	TRBJ2-1	.	TRBV2	TGTGCCAGCCTGCCAGCGACGTCGGCCAGTGAGCAGTTCTTC	CASLPATSASEQFF
few	TRBJ2-3	TRBD2	TRBV13	TGTGCCAGCAGCCCCGGGGGGACGGGAAGCACAGATACGCAGTATTTT	CASSPGGTGSTDTQYF
few	TRBJ2-2	.	TRBV24-1	TGTGCCACCAGTCACTATTCGAACACCGGGGAGCTGTTTTTT	CATSHYSNTGELFF
few	TRBJ2-5	TRBD2	TRBV7-8	TGTGCCAGCTCCCCGGCGCGGGAGAGGGGGACCCAGTACTTC	CASSPARERGTQYF
.	TRBJ1-1	.	TRBV29-1	TGCAGCGGCTCTCGAGGCGAGAACACTGAAGCTTTCTTT	CSGSRGENTEAFF
few	TRBJ2-1	TRBD2	TRBV20-1	TGCAGTGCTGTTAGCGGGGGGAACAATGAGCAGTTCTTC	CSAVSGGNNEQFF